This note documents a single T cell receptor (beta chain) sequence. Treatment defined: roughly 18 received Ad26.COV2.S at low or high dose, single or two shots; five or six received placebo; per-sample allocation not given. Sampling was performed 63 days after the first vaccine or placebo injection. Trimming took 0 bases from V and 11 from J; bases not matched to a gene: 9. The CDR3 consists of 16 residues. Germline assignment: CDR1 MNHEY and CDR2 SMNVEV (reference sequence). This record belongs to a study of Ad26.COV2.S vaccination and SARS-CoV-2 variants. For the study at large: Ad26.COV2.S, an intramuscular injection, was given once or twice 56 days apart.

Clones were sequenced by immunoSEQ multiplex PCR, and TCRdb holds only the in-frame ones, with some missing. The sample gives approximately 450,000 clones, 90% of which show up once; 9% to 15% is in the top ten. The material sequenced was peripheral blood, taken in a trial of Ad26.COV2.S vaccine versus placebo. The receptor comes from a person between 18 and 60 years old who received the Ad26.COV2.S COVID-19 vaccine or a placebo. The rearrangement joins TRBV27 to TRBJ2-1; 11 bases line up with TRBD2. CDR3 sequence reads: CASSLSGPASGRKQFF. The CDR3 DNA reads as TGTGCCAGCAGTTTATCGGGTCCGGCTAGCGGGAGGAAGCAGTTCTTC.